This T cell receptor beta chain was captured by sequencing in a study of cytomegalovirus exposure and HLA in healthy donors. General observations from the study: An analysis done earlier found most TCR beta V segments productive about 90% or about 30% of the time.

Each donor was healthy, and each was a bone marrow donor. In the PCR, 60 Vbeta and 13 Jbeta primers were used. Sequencing was performed with immunoSEQ multiplex PCR; in TCRdb, only in-frame clones are kept and a portion is missing. The data show just under 250,000 clones, over 80% seen once. Germline V gene lookup returns CDR1 MDHEN and CDR2 SYDVKM. Trimming stripped 6 bases from V and 0 bases from J, with 9 bases between. This CDR3 is 14 amino acids long. As for this clone: The antigen remains unidentified.

The specimen sequenced was PBMCs. The clonotype was recovered from a woman in her 40s in good health and CMV-seropositive. The chain uses TRBV28 and TRBJ1-5; D uncertain. CDR3 nucleotides: TGTGCCAGCAGCCCCCGGGATAGCAATCAGCCCCAGCATTTT. Its protein product is CASSPRDSNQPQHF.